Presented here are 16 T cell receptor beta chains from one specimen sequenced in a study of blood T cell repertoires in COVID-19. The table came from immunoSEQ multiplex PCR; TCRdb's copy has only in-frame clones and leaves some out. The data contain 300,000 to 450,000 clones, around 89% of them singletons. Source material: PBMCs or T cells enriched from blood (not recorded which). The receptors come from a man aged 18 to 30 who had recovered from COVID-19.

This clone was seen more than once but under ten times. The V call is TRBV6-2 or TRBV6-3, the J call TRBJ1-1, with D perhaps matching TRBD1 (6 bases). The CDR3 loop spans 14 amino acids. Germline assignment: CDR1 MNHEY and CDR2 SVGEGT. Trimming left V 2 bases short and J 1 base short, with 8 bases between. CDR3 bases: TGTGCCAGCAGTTACGGGACAAGGAACACTGAAGCTTTCTTT. This codes for CASSYGTRNTEAFF.

The rearrangement uses TRBV5-1 and TRBJ2-5, with TRBD1 as a possible D gene (6 bases). From germline, CDR1 is SGHRS and CDR2 YFSETQ. The CDR3 has 15 amino acids. Trimming removed 5 bases from V and 2 bases from J, with 16 bases in between. In DNA, the CDR3 is TGCGCCAGCAGGCGAAGCACAGGGCAACAAGAGACCCAGTACTTC. Translated: CASRRSTGQQETQYF.

The V call is TRBV5-8, the J call TRBJ1-2, with 7 bases identical to TRBD1. Germline CDR1 and CDR2: SGHTS and YDEGEE. V lost 4 bases and J lost 1; bases outside the gene matches: 7. CDR3 length equals 15 residues. The CDR3 nucleotides are TGTGCCAGCAGCAGAAACAGGGGAGGTAACTATGGCTACACCTTC. Translating gives CASSRNRGGNYGYTF. The whole variable domain, remainder taken from reference TRBV5-8 and TRBJ1-2, is EAGVTQSPTHLIKTRGQQATLRCSPISGHTSVYWYQQALGLGLQFLLWYDEGEERNRGNFPPRFSGRQFPNYSSELNVNALELEDSALYLCASSRNRGGNYGYTFGSGTRLTVV.

The chain employs TRBV19 and TRBJ1-1; TRBD1 matches at 8 bases. V lost 7 bases and J lost 5; bases outside the gene matches: 15. The CDR3 sequence is 16 residues long. Germline assignment: CDR1 LNHDA and CDR2 SQIVND (reference sequence). The CDR3 DNA reads as TGTGCCAGTACCCCTGCCCCATACAGGGGGGGAACTGAAGCTTTCTTT. Its translation: CASTPAPYRGGTEAFF. The full variable domain, in which reference TRBV19 and TRBJ1-1 provide the parts outside the CDR3, is DGGITQSPKYLFRKEGQNVTLSCEQNLNHDAMYWYRQDPGQGLRLIYYSQIVNDFQKGDIAEGYSVSREKKESFPLTVTSAQKNPTAFYLCASTPAPYRGGTEAFFGQGTRLTVV.

The rearrangement uses TRBV6-5 and TRBJ2-5, with TRBD2 matching over 8 bases. From germline, CDR1 is MNHEY and CDR2 SVGAGI. This CDR3 has 14 amino acids. The J segment lost 2 bases and the V segment lost 6 bases, leaving 5 bases of the junction unmatched. The CDR3 here is CASRSSGGQETQYF. CDR3 coding DNA: TGTGCCAGCAGGTCGAGCGGGGGACAAGAGACCCAGTACTTC.

This rearrangement joins TRBV9 to TRBJ1-3, with D unresolved. This CDR3 has 18 amino acids. V was trimmed by 0 bases and J by 0 bases, leaving 16 bases between them. Germline assignment: CDR1 SGDLS and CDR2 YYNGEE. Here the CDR3 reads CASSVAADSRFSGNTIYF. The CDR3 nucleotides are TGTGCCAGCAGCGTAGCTGCGGACTCCCGGTTCTCTGGAAACACCATATATTTT.

The V gene is TRBV10-3, the J gene TRBJ2-7, with 11 bases that match TRBD1. Per the germline V gene, CDR1 is ENHRY and CDR2 is SYGVKD. The CDR3 is 14 amino acids. Unmatched junction bases numbered 5, after V lost 7 bases and J lost 3 bases. The CDR3 nucleotides read TGTGCCATCAACACCGGGACAGGGGGCTACGAGCAGTACTTC. This translates into CAINTGTGGYEQYF.

The chain has TRBV10-3 and TRBJ1-2; tentatively, D is TRBD1 (5 bases). V lost 2 bases and J 3 bases, leaving 16 bases between the germline ends. This CDR3 contains 16 residues. Germline lookup yields CDR1 ENHRY and CDR2 SYGVKD. The DNA of the CDR3 is TGTGCCATCAGTGAGCTGGGGGGAAATGAGGACTATGGCTACACCTTC. Protein sequence: CAISELGGNEDYGYTF.

In its sample, this clone was seen once. The rearrangement uses TRBV11-2 and TRBJ2-1; 7 bases align to TRBD1. Germline V gene lookup returns CDR1 SGHAT and CDR2 FQNNGV. Germline trimming cut 1 base from V and 10 bases from J; bases unmatched to any gene: 4. The CDR3 totals 13 residues. The CDR3 nucleotides read TGTGCCAGCAGCTTAGTCTTGGACAGGGAGCAGTTCTTC. Its translation: CASSLVLDREQFF.

The chain combines TRBV6-9 with TRBJ2-4; no clear D gene. The CDR3 has 10 amino acids. Trimming left V 8 bases short and J 5 bases short, with 4 bases between. Germline loops: CDR1 MNHGY, CDR2 SVAAGI. The CDR3 here is CASQENIQYF. In DNA form, the CDR3 reads TGTGCCAGCCAGGAAAACATTCAGTACTTC.

V gene TRBV27 combines with J gene TRBJ2-7; 9 positions match TRBD1. Germline-derived CDR1 and CDR2 are MNHEY and SMNVEV (reference sequence). Trimming took 6 bases from V and 3 from J; bases not matched to a gene: 9. There are 15 residues in the CDR3. The DNA for the CDR3 is TGTGCCAGCAGCGCTCCGGGACAGGGCCTCTACGAGCAGTACTTC. This sequence encodes CASSAPGQGLYEQYF.

To note about this clone: This sample also contains other DNA sequences that code for the same CDR3. The gene calls are TRBV11-3 and TRBJ2-7; a possible D gene is TRBD2 (6 bases). Between the trimmed V and J ends, which lost 5 bases and 6 bases, there was a span of 11 bases. Germline V gene sequence: CDR1 SGHNT, CDR2 YENEEA. The CDR3 extends over 12 amino acids. CDR3 in amino acids: CASSPRGGEQYF. The CDR3 bases are TGTGCCAGCAGCCCAAGGGGAGGCGAGCAGTACTTC.

The V call is TRBV29-1, the J call TRBJ2-1; 14 bases fit TRBD2. The CDR3 totals 16 residues. Unmatched junction bases numbered 7, after V lost 7 bases and J lost 2 bases. Germline V lookup: CDR1 SQVTM, CDR2 ANQGSEA. The CDR3 reads CSGGTSGSFTYNEQFF. The CDR3 DNA is TGCAGCGGTGGGACTAGCGGGAGTTTTACCTACAATGAGCAGTTCTTC.

This clone has just one count. This chain links TRBV28 with TRBJ1-5; 9 nucleotides align to TRBD1. The V gene's germline CDR1 is MDHEN and CDR2 SYDVKM. V lost 5 bases and J lost 5; bases outside the gene matches: 16. The CDR3 sequence is 18 residues long. The CDR3 region is CASSRVTYRGRFDQPQHF. As DNA, the CDR3 is TGTGCCAGCAGTCGAGTCACCTACAGGGGGCGCTTTGATCAGCCCCAGCATTTT.

V gene TRBV28 combines with J gene TRBJ1-2; the D is unclear. Germline V gene sequence: CDR1 MDHEN, CDR2 SYDVKM. CDR3 size: 11 residues. V was clipped by 7 bases and J by 3 bases, with 6 bases between them. The CDR3 spells CASKEHYGYTF. The CDR3 region has the DNA TGTGCCAGCAAGGAGCACTATGGCTACACCTTC.

The gene calls are TRBV27 and TRBJ2-1; 8 bases agree with TRBD2. The junction had 4 bases not matched to a gene; V was cut back by 0 bases and J by 6 bases. Per germline, CDR1 MNHEY and CDR2 SMNVEV (reference sequence). CDR3 length equals 15 residues. CDR3 in amino acids: CASSLSLAETNEQFF. CDR3 DNA: TGTGCCAGCAGTTTATCACTAGCGGAGACCAATGAGCAGTTCTTC.